This T cell receptor (beta chain) emerged from a study of T cells in Graves' hyperthyroidism and ophthalmopathy. Study findings and constraints: Ophthalmopathy was model-predicted a median approximately six months pre-onset.

The source material, RNA transcripts, was used to amplify TCR beta CDR3 regions. The HTBI primer set served for first-round RT-PCR of the TCR CDR3. In TCRdb, the multiplex PCR reads were re-called with MiXCR into one record per CDR3 protein. The sample holds a few hundred thousand distinct CDR3 sequences, about 15% seen once. Uncontrolled infection, other autoimmune disease, pregnancy and lactation each barred patients from inclusion. This CDR3 spans 16 amino acids. The V segment lost 4 bases and the J segment 9 bases; nucleotides outside the gene matches: 6. CDR1 SNHLY and CDR2 FYNNEI come from the germline V gene. Ten or more counts support this clonotype. Antigen unknown.

The receptor comes from a woman in her thirties or forties with Graves' hyperthyroidism. This chain joins TRBV2 and TRBJ2-1, with 16 bases that match TRBD2. The sequencing input was blood. CDR3 in amino acids: CASSVGTSGRVGEQFF. The CDR3 nucleotides are TGTGCCAGCAGTGTAGGGACTAGCGGGAGGGTTGGTGAGCAGTTCTTC.